The 21 T cell receptor beta chains below come from one sample, sequenced in a study of identical twins. TCRdb recomputed calls from the 5' RACE reads with MiXCR, one row per CDR3 protein. The sample holds just under 650,000 distinct CDR3 sequences, under 8.5% seen once. This sample was also put to use in a study of yellow fever vaccine responses in identical twins.

The sequenced material came from PBMCs. These receptors all come from a woman younger than 30 in good health.

CDR3 sequence reads: CASSSLAGAGDNEQFF. The CDR3 nucleotides read TGTGCCAGCAGTTCACTAGCGGGTGCTGGGGACAATGAGCAGTTCTTC. The J gene is TRBJ2-1, the V gene TRBV12-3 or TRBV12-4; 9 bases match TRBD2. The CDR3 runs to 16 residues. The V gene end was trimmed by 4 bases and the J gene end by 5 bases; junction bases not matched to a gene: 9.

This clonotype was counted between two and nine times. The V and J genes are TRBV9 and TRBJ2-1; tentative D call: TRBD2 (6 bases). The CDR3 sequence is 13 residues long. Trimming shortened V by 4 bases and J by 9 bases, and 14 bases separated the two germline ends. Germline CDR1 reads SGDLS; CDR2 reads YYNGEE. CDR3 sequence: CASSRRSGGEQFF. In nucleotides, the CDR3 is TGTGCCAGCAGCCGTCGGTCCGGGGGTGAGCAGTTCTTC.

This clonotype was counted ten times or more. V and J are TRBV7-9 and TRBJ2-1, with 10 bases lining up with TRBD1. J gave up 3 bases and V 5 bases, and 7 bases lay outside the gene matches. Germline CDR1 and CDR2: SEHNR and FQNEAQ (reference sequence). This CDR3 contains 16 residues. The CDR3 DNA sequence: TGTGCCAGCAGCCTCCAGACAGGGGGCAGCTACAATGAGCAGTTCTTC. It yields the protein CASSLQTGGSYNEQFF.

The CDR3 is CSARVGQLFAGAIYNEQFF. The CDR3 region has the DNA TGCAGTGCTAGAGTGGGACAATTATTCGCGGGGGCCATCTACAATGAGCAGTTCTTC. The chain has TRBV20-1 and TRBJ2-1; tentatively, D is TRBD2 (7 bases). This CDR3 has 19 residues. The V end was cut by 1 base, the J end by 3 bases, with 25 bases between. Per germline, CDR1 DFQATT and CDR2 SNEGSKA (reference sequence).

This clonotype was recorded a few times. As DNA, the CDR3 is TGTGCCAGTAGTAGCCTAGCGGGAGTATGGCAGTTCTTC. Protein: CASSSLAGVWQFF. The chain recombines TRBV19 with TRBJ2-1; 10 bases fit TRBD2. The V gene end was trimmed by 4 bases and the J gene end by 12 bases; junction bases not matched to a gene: 6. Germline CDR1 reads LNHDA; CDR2 reads SQIVND (reference sequence). The length of the CDR3 is 13 residues.

The V and J genes are TRBV28 and TRBJ1-4, with D maybe TRBD1 (5 bases). This CDR3 has 15 residues. Deletions cut 7 bases from V and 0 bases from J, with 12 bases between. Germline CDR1 reads MDHEN; CDR2 reads SYDVKM. CDR3 protein: CASIRTGATNEKLFF. The CDR3 bases are TGTGCCAGCATAAGAACAGGAGCAACTAATGAAAAACTGTTTTTT.

This clonotype was seen many times. V and J are TRBV12-3 or TRBV12-4 and TRBJ1-5, with 12 bases fitting TRBD1. Unmatched junction bases numbered 8, after V lost 6 bases and J lost 2 bases. The length of the CDR3 is 17 residues. In DNA, the CDR3 is TGTGCCAGCAGGCCGGGACAGGGGGCTTGGGGCAATCAGCCCCAGCATTTT. It codes for CASRPGQGAWGNQPQHF.

This clonotype has ten or more counts. The chain combines TRBV5-1 with TRBJ2-5; D might be TRBD1 (5 bases). This CDR3 is built from 14 residues. The V and J ends lost 3 bases and 1 base respectively, with 10 bases between them. Germline lookup yields CDR1 SGHRS and CDR2 YFSETQ. The CDR3 here is CASSSDRSQETQYF. CDR3 sequence (DNA): TGCGCCAGCAGCTCCGACAGATCCCAAGAGACCCAGTACTTC.

This clonotype showed up many times. This rearrangement joins TRBV9 to TRBJ2-1; D might be TRBD2 (6 bases). V lost 1 base and J 3 bases, leaving 11 bases between the germline ends. CDR3 length equals 15 residues. CDR1 is SGDLS and CDR2 is YYNGEE in the germline V gene. The CDR3 protein is CASSVSGTGYNEQFF. The CDR3 region has the DNA TGTGCCAGCAGCGTATCCGGGACTGGCTACAATGAGCAGTTCTTC.

This chain joins TRBV9 and TRBJ2-3; tentatively, D is TRBD2 (5 bases). Trimming shortened V by 4 bases and J by 2 bases, and 11 bases separated the two germline ends. Germline V CDR1 and CDR2: SGDLS, YYNGEE. The length of the CDR3 is 14 residues. The CDR3 loop reads CASSTRENTDTQYF. For the CDR3, the DNA is TGTGCCAGCAGCACCCGGGAAAACACAGATACGCAGTATTTT. Full variable domain (remainder filled in from reference TRBV9 and TRBJ2-3): DSGVTQTPKHLITATGQRVTLRCSPRSGDLSVYWYQQSLDQGLQFLIQYYNGEERAKGNILERFSAQQFPDLHSELNLSSLELGDSALYFCASSTRENTDTQYFGPGTRLTVL.

This clonotype was recorded a few times. The rearrangement links TRBV29-1 to TRBJ2-3; D ambiguous. The V end lost 7 bases, the J end lost 2 bases, and 22 bases lay between the germline ends. Germline values: CDR1 SQVTM, CDR2 ANQGSEA. This CDR3 region has 16 residues. The CDR3 spells CSAKKGTLPHTDTQYF. In nucleotides, the CDR3 is TGCAGCGCAAAAAAGGGCACACTTCCCCACACAGATACGCAGTATTTT.

V and J are TRBV20-1 and TRBJ2-5; 10 nucleotides align to TRBD2. This CDR3 region has 15 residues. The germline V gene has CDR1 DFQATT and CDR2 SNEGSKA (reference sequence). Trimming cost V 3 bases and J 6 bases; bases outside gene matches: 10. The chain's CDR3 is CSARDTSGTWKTQYF. CDR3 DNA: TGCAGTGCTAGGGACACTAGCGGGACTTGGAAGACCCAGTACTTC.

The rearrangement uses TRBV12-3 or TRBV12-4 and TRBJ2-3, with a weak D call TRBD2 (6 bases). This CDR3 region has 17 residues. V gave up 5 bases and J gave up 9 bases, with 27 bases separating them. CDR3 residues: CASSPPPGLRTEPTQYF. The CDR3 DNA reads as TGTGCCAGCAGTCCCCCGCCGGGACTCCGCACAGAACCCACGCAGTATTTT.

This clonotype was seen repeatedly, ten times or more. This sequence joins TRBV5-1 and TRBJ1-1; D unresolved. The CDR3 loop spans 12 amino acids. The V gene's germline CDR1 is SGHRS and CDR2 YFSETQ. Trimming took 6 bases from V and 2 from J, leaving 8 bases between them. The CDR3 DNA sequence: TGCGCCAGCACTAAGGGCAACACTGAAGCTTTCTTT. This translates into CASTKGNTEAFF.

Only a few counts were recorded for this clonotype. The V gene is TRBV29-1, the J gene TRBJ1-3, with no clear D. The CDR3 length is 12 residues. Germline-derived CDR1 and CDR2 are SQVTM and ANQGSEA. V was trimmed by 6 bases and J by 4 bases, leaving 10 bases between them. In DNA, the CDR3 is TGCAGCGTCTTGTTCTCCGGAAACACCATATATTTT. Translating gives CSVLFSGNTIYF. The full variable domain, with the rest looked up from reference TRBV29-1 and TRBJ1-3, is SAVISQKPSRDICQRGTSLTIQCQVDSQVTMMFWYRQQPGQSLTLIATANQGSEATYESGFVIDKFPISRPNLTFSTLTVSNMSPEDSSIYLCSVLFSGNTIYFGEGSWLTVV.

This clonotype was counted a few times. This chain links TRBV12-5 with TRBJ2-1; 9 nucleotides agree with TRBD2. V dropped 2 bases and J dropped 1; count of bases not matched to a gene: 3. The CDR3 is 16 amino acids. The germline CDR1 and CDR2 sequences are LGHNT and FRNRAP. The CDR3 is CASGLTTSGSYNEQFF. In DNA, the CDR3 is TGTGCTAGTGGTTTGACCACTAGCGGGTCCTACAATGAGCAGTTCTTC.

This clonotype was detected a few times. The chain carries TRBV20-1 and TRBJ1-1, with D tentatively TRBD1 (6 bases). Germline CDR1 reads DFQATT; CDR2 reads SNEGSKA (reference sequence). The CDR3 has 15 amino acids. With 2 bases removed from V and 4 bases from J, the gap between germline ends came to 17 bases. The CDR3, as DNA: TGCAGTGCTAGAATCCGGGGGGCGGGGAGCACTGAAGCTTTCTTT. It specifies CSARIRGAGSTEAFF.

V and J are TRBV7-9 and TRBJ1-6; no reliable D call. The CDR3 contains 15 residues. The germline V and J ends were trimmed by 1 base and 8 bases, with 12 bases remaining between them. Looked up from germline, CDR1 is SEHNR and CDR2 is FQNEAQ (reference sequence). DNA of the CDR3: TGTGCCAGCAGCTTAGGGAATATCTTCGATTCACCCCTCCACTTT. This encodes CASSLGNIFDSPLHF.

This clonotype was seen a handful of times. V usage is TRBV4-1 and J usage is TRBJ1-5, with D perhaps matching TRBD1 (5 bases). CDR3 size: 16 residues. The V gene lost 0 bases and the J gene lost 6 bases, with 15 bases spanning the gap. The germline CDR1 and CDR2 sequences are MGHRA and YSYEKL. The CDR3 region is CASSQEGWRGPQPQHF. The CDR3 nucleotides read TGCGCCAGCAGCCAAGAGGGTTGGAGGGGACCTCAGCCCCAGCATTTT.

This clonotype was seen a few times. The J gene is TRBJ2-2, the V gene TRBV11-2, with D perhaps TRBD2 (6 bases). The CDR3 is 17 residues long. The V gene lost 6 bases and the J gene lost 1 base, with 18 bases spanning the gap. From germline, CDR1 is SGHAT and CDR2 FQNNGV. CDR3 in amino acids: CASRPRLGTENTGELFF. DNA of the CDR3: TGTGCCAGCAGACCCCGTCTGGGGACTGAGAACACCGGGGAGCTGTTTTTT. Using reference TRBV11-2 and TRBJ2-2 for the parts outside the CDR3, the full variable domain is EAGVAQSPRYKIIEKRQSVAFWCNPISGHATLYWYQQILGQGPKLLIQFQNNGVVDDSQLPKDRFSAERLKGVDSTLKIQPAKLEDSAVYLCASRPRLGTENTGELFFGEGSRLTVL.

The rearrangement joins TRBV24-1 to TRBJ2-3; D remains unclear. This CDR3 region has 14 residues. Trimming took off 0 bases at V and 3 bases at J, with 6 bases between the two ends. Looked up from germline, CDR1 is KGHDR and CDR2 is SFDVKD. Here the CDR3 DNA reads TGTGCCACCAGTGATTTGTGGGATACAGATACGCAGTATTTT. It encodes CATSDLWDTDTQYF.